Below, 25 T cell receptor beta chains from the same sample are listed, as sequenced in a study of blood T cells in healthy people across ages. Using a J-beta primer mix together with a sample-barcoded 5' primer, a second PCR was run for about 6 to 12 cycles. TCRdb redid the calling of the 5' RACE reads with MiXCR, one entry per CDR3 protein. This sample has about 800,000 distinct CDR3 sequences, with roughly 64% found just once. Material for sequencing was blood. The receptors here all came from a man aged 25 to 40 in good health.

The chain is built from TRBV6-5 and TRBJ2-3; D remains ambiguous. CDR3 size: 15 residues. Trimming cost V 4 bases and J 0 bases, with 11 bases left between them. Germline values: CDR1 MNHEY, CDR2 SVGAGI. This CDR3 is CASSSPSRSTDTQYF. The CDR3 coding sequence is TGTGCCAGCAGTTCCCCCAGTCGTAGCACAGATACGCAGTATTTT.

The chain carries TRBV20-1 and TRBJ2-3, with a weak D call TRBD2 (6 bases). CDR1 is DFQATT, CDR2 SNEGSKA, per germline (reference sequence). The length of the CDR3 is 14 residues. The V gene lost 7 bases and the J gene lost 4 bases, with 18 bases spanning the gap. This CDR3 reads CSVTPGVLADTQYF. DNA for the CDR3: TGCAGTGTTACCCCGGGAGTGCTAGCAGATACGCAGTATTTT.

This clonotype has only one observation. V and J are TRBV10-3 and TRBJ2-7; TRBD2 agrees at 10 bases. In germline, CDR1 is ENHRY, CDR2 SYGVKD. The trim removed 0 bases at V and 3 bases at J, leaving 2 bases unmatched. The CDR3 totals 15 residues. Here the CDR3 reads CAISESGTSDYEQYF. CDR3 bases: TGTGCCATCAGTGAGTCGGGGACTAGCGACTACGAGCAGTACTTC.

V usage is TRBV7-2 and J usage is TRBJ1-2, with D tentatively TRBD1 (6 bases). Trimming removed 1 base at V and 4 bases at J, with 16 bases between. The CDR3 runs 16 residues. In germline, CDR1 is SGHTA, CDR2 FQGNSA. CDR3 region: CTSSLEIDRTSYGYTF. The DNA of the CDR3 is TGTACCAGCAGCTTAGAGATAGACAGGACCTCCTATGGCTACACCTTC.

The CDR3 nucleotides are TGTGCCAGCAGTCAGGCGGGCTATGGCTACACCTTC. It codes for CASSQAGYGYTF. The chain links TRBV6-2 or TRBV6-3 to TRBJ1-2; D is ambiguous. Germline CDR1 and CDR2: MNHEY and SVGEGT. The CDR3 runs 12 residues. Between the trimmed V and J ends, which lost 5 bases and 4 bases, there was a span of 8 bases.

This chain connects TRBV6-1 to TRBJ1-1; no clear D gene. Trimming pared 4 bases from V and 12 bases from J, leaving 18 bases between. This CDR3 has 13 residues. Looked up from germline, CDR1 is MNHNS and CDR2 is SASEGT. CDR3 amino acids: CASSAEQALLPFF. The DNA of the CDR3 is TGTGCCAGCAGTGCAGAGCAGGCTTTGCTACCTTTCTTT.

The rearrangement uses TRBV25-1 and TRBJ2-3; 14 bases are a match to TRBD2. This CDR3 contains 17 residues. Germline V gene sequence: CDR1 MGHDK, CDR2 SYGVNS. Trimming removed 1 base from V and 6 bases from J; junction bases left unmatched: 6. CDR3 nucleotides: TGTGCCAGCAGTGAATGGGGGACTAGCGGGAGCCCGGATACGCAGTATTTT. It translates to CASSEWGTSGSPDTQYF.

V and J are TRBV6-5 and TRBJ2-3; D possibly corresponds to TRBD2 (6 bases). V lost 5 bases to trimming and J lost 4 bases, with 19 bases between them. The CDR3 contains 16 residues. Germline CDR1 MNHEY, CDR2 SVGAGI. CDR3 sequence (DNA): TGTGCCAGCAGTCCTTGTTCGGGAGTGGTCGCAGATACGCAGTATTTT. Amino acid sequence: CASSPCSGVVADTQYF.

The chain joins TRBV28 to TRBJ2-1, with 7 bases identical to TRBD2. The germline CDR1 and CDR2 sequences are MDHEN and SYDVKM. The V segment lost 4 bases and the J segment 2 bases; nucleotides outside the gene matches: 14. The CDR3 contains 18 residues. CDR3 in amino acids: CASSSSSSAGAAYNEQFF. Here the CDR3 DNA reads TGTGCCAGCAGTTCGTCTTCTAGCGCGGGAGCGGCCTACAATGAGCAGTTCTTC.

The CDR3 DNA is TGTGCCAGCAGTTACGCGATAGGGGCGACCTACGAGCAGTACTTC. It is translated as CASSYAIGATYEQYF. The rearrangement joins TRBV6-2 or TRBV6-3 to TRBJ2-7; possibly TRBD1 for D (5 bases). The V end was cut by 2 bases, the J end by 2 bases, with 13 bases between. The CDR3 sequence is 15 residues long. Germline CDR1 MNHEY, CDR2 SVGEGT.

The CDR3 loop is CASGEQRDSPLHF. In nucleotides, the CDR3 is TGTGCCAGCGGCGAACAGAGAGATTCACCCCTCCACTTT. V usage is TRBV7-2 and J usage is TRBJ1-6; no clear D gene. Trimming cost V 8 bases and J 8 bases, with 13 bases left between them. This CDR3 is 13 amino acids long. Germline assignment: CDR1 SGHTA and CDR2 FQGNSA.

This clonotype was detected only a few times. CDR3 nucleotide sequence: TGTGCCAGCAGCCAAATGCCGGGACAGGGCTCCTACGAGCAGTACTTC. Protein sequence: CASSQMPGQGSYEQYF. J is TRBJ2-7 and V is TRBV6-6, with 9 bases aligning to TRBD1. The ends lost 6 bases at V and 0 bases at J; junction bases unmatched: 9. Per germline, CDR1 MNHNY and CDR2 SVGAGI (reference sequence). The CDR3 loop spans 16 amino acids.

This clonotype was detected only a few times. The V and J genes are TRBV6-5 and TRBJ1-2; a weak D match, TRBD1 (5 bases). Germline assignment: CDR1 MNHEY and CDR2 SVGAGI. V lost 6 bases and J 5 bases, leaving 13 bases between the germline ends. The CDR3 length is 13 residues. DNA for the CDR3: TGTGCCAGCAGCTCGACAGAGACATATGGCTACACCTTC. Translated, it gives CASSSTETYGYTF.

The rearrangement joins TRBV12-3 or TRBV12-4 to TRBJ1-2; D remains ambiguous. Deletions cut 7 bases from V and 0 bases from J, with 15 bases between. This CDR3 has 15 amino acids. The CDR3 protein is CASTRGKGANYGYTF. The CDR3 DNA follows: TGTGCCAGCACCAGAGGGAAGGGAGCTAACTATGGCTACACCTTC.

V and J are TRBV20-1 and TRBJ1-1, with 7 bases aligning to TRBD1. The CDR3 is 13 residues long. Germline assignment: CDR1 DFQATT and CDR2 SNEGSKA (reference sequence). With 5 bases clipped from V and 10 bases from J, the junction kept 13 bases outside the gene matches. This chain's CDR3 is CSALSRDSRVAFF. DNA of the CDR3: TGCAGTGCTTTGAGCCGGGACAGCCGAGTAGCTTTCTTT.

The chain is built from TRBV28 and TRBJ2-1; 9 nucleotides line up with TRBD2. This CDR3 has 15 amino acids. Trimming took 7 bases from V and 3 from J; bases not matched to a gene: 7. Germline assignment: CDR1 MDHEN and CDR2 SYDVKM. The CDR3 loop reads CASTEPSGNYNEQFF. The CDR3 DNA reads as TGTGCCAGCACCGAGCCTAGCGGGAACTACAATGAGCAGTTCTTC.

This clonotype was found a few times. This chain joins TRBV11-2 and TRBJ2-1; no reliable D call. CDR1 and CDR2 from the germline V gene are SGHAT and FQNNGV. V was clipped by 6 bases and J by 2 bases, with 11 bases between them. The length of the CDR3 is 14 residues. In DNA form, the CDR3 reads TGTGCCAGCAGACCCGACGGCGCCTACAATGAGCAGTTCTTC. Translated, it gives CASRPDGAYNEQFF.

The chain uses TRBV7-2 and TRBJ2-2; D ambiguous. Germline V lookup: CDR1 SGHTA, CDR2 FQGNSA. V lost 2 bases and J 2 bases, leaving 18 bases between the germline ends. This CDR3 spans 18 amino acids. In DNA, the CDR3 is TGTGCCAGCAGCTTATCTGTCTTCCTACTGCAAAACACCGGGGAGCTGTTTTTT. Its protein is CASSLSVFLLQNTGELFF.

A word on this clonotype: A much bigger clone sits one base away, suggesting this may be a read error. The chain has TRBV29-1 and TRBJ2-5; perhaps D is TRBD1 or TRBD2 (6 bases each). The J call may be mistaken, given a closer DNA end match to TRBJ2-7. Germline CDR1 reads SQVTM; CDR2 reads ANQGSEA. The CDR3 has 12 amino acids. DNA for the CDR3: TGCAACGGGGGACAAGGAGCGAACGAGCAGTACTTC. Translation gives CNGGQGANEQYF.

This rearrangement joins TRBV2 to TRBJ2-1; 8 bases are a match to TRBD2. CDR1 is SNHLY, CDR2 FYNNEI, per germline. The ends lost 4 bases at V and 8 bases at J; junction bases unmatched: 19. The CDR3 length is 18 residues. CDR3 in amino acids: CASSGSPSSGRGLDEQFF. In DNA, the CDR3 is TGTGCCAGCAGTGGAAGCCCTAGCAGCGGGAGAGGTTTGGATGAGCAGTTCTTC. The full variable domain, its missing parts supplied by reference TRBV2 and TRBJ2-1, is EPEVTQTPSHQVTQMGQEVILRCVPISNHLYFYWYRQILGQKVEFLVSFYNNEISEKSEIFDDQFSVERPDGSNFTLKIRSTKLEDSAMYFCASSGSPSSGRGLDEQFFGPGTRLTVL.

J is TRBJ2-3 and V is TRBV20-1, with a possible D match to TRBD1 (6 bases). The CDR3 extends over 15 amino acids. With 8 bases removed from V and 5 bases from J, the gap between germline ends came to 23 bases. Germline assignment: CDR1 DFQATT and CDR2 SNEGSKA (reference sequence). Written as DNA, the CDR3 is TGCAGTTCAATAACCGGGACACACACTAAAGATACGCAGTATTTT. Translation gives CSSITGTHTKDTQYF.

The chain carries TRBV20-1 and TRBJ2-6; D unclear. Germline CDR1 DFQATT, CDR2 SNEGSKA (reference sequence). V gave up 3 bases and J gave up 0 bases, with 6 bases separating them. The CDR3 spans 14 residues. The DNA of the CDR3 is TGCAGTGCTAGTCCAGCCTCTGGGGCCAACGTCCTGACTTTC. Translating gives CSASPASGANVLTF.

This chain connects TRBV7-2 to TRBJ2-4; D is possibly TRBD1 or TRBD2 (7 bases each). Between the trimmed V and J ends, which lost 5 bases and 10 bases, there was a span of 12 bases. Germline loops: CDR1 SGHTA, CDR2 FQGNSA. The CDR3 has 12 residues. The CDR3 region is CASSGGGQIQYF. In nucleotides, the CDR3 is TGTGCCAGCAGCGGGGGGGGACAGATTCAGTACTTC.

The table lists this clonotype with a few counts. J is TRBJ1-2 and V is TRBV6-6; D is unresolved. The CDR3 has 12 amino acids. In germline, CDR1 is MNHNY, CDR2 SVGAGI (reference sequence). V lost 6 bases, J lost 2 bases, and 7 bases lay in between. This CDR3 reads CASRAENYGYTF. CDR3 in DNA: TGTGCCAGCAGAGCAGAAAACTATGGCTACACCTTC.

The gene calls are TRBV6-2 or TRBV6-3 and TRBJ2-3, with a weak D call TRBD2 (5 bases). The CDR3 totals 14 residues. The germline V and J ends were trimmed by 6 bases and 2 bases, with 12 bases remaining between them. Germline V gene lookup returns CDR1 MNHEY and CDR2 SVGEGT. Written as DNA, the CDR3 is TGTGCCAGCAGAGAGGGCCGTGACACAGATACGCAGTATTTT. This translates into CASREGRDTDTQYF.